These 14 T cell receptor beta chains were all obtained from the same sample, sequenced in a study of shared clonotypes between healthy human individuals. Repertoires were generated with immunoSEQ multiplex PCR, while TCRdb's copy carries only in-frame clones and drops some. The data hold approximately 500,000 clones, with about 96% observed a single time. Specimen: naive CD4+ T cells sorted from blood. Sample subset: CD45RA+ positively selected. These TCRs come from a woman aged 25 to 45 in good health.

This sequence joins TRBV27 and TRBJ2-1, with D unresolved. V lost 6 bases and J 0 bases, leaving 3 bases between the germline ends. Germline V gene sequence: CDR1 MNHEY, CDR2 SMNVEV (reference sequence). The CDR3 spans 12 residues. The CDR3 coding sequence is TGTGCCAGCAGCGACTCCTACAATGAGCAGTTCTTC. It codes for CASSDSYNEQFF.

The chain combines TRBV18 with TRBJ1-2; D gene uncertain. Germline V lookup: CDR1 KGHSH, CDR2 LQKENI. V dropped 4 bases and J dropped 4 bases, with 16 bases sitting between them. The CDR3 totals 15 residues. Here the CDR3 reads CASSLTSQISYGYTF. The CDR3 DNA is TGTGCCAGCTCACTGACCTCACAGATATCCTATGGCTACACCTTC.

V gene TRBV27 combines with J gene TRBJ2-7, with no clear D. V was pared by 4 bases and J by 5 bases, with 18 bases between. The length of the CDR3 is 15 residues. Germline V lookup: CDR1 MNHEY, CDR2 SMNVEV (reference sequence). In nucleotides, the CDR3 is TGTGCCAGCAGTTCTACCCGGGCCCCCCATCACGAGCAGTACTTC. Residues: CASSSTRAPHHEQYF.

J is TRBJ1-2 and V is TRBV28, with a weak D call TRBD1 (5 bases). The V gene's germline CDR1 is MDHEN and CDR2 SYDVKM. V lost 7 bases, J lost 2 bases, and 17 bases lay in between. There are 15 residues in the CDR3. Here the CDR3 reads CASTINLGGNYGYTF. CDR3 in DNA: TGTGCCAGCACCATCAATCTGGGGGGGAACTATGGCTACACCTTC.

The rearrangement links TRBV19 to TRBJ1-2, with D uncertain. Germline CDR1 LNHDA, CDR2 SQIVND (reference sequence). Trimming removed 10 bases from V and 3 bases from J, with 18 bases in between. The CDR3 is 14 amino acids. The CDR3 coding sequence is TGTGCCACCATCGGCCGGGGTTTCGACTATGGCTACACCTTC. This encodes CATIGRGFDYGYTF.

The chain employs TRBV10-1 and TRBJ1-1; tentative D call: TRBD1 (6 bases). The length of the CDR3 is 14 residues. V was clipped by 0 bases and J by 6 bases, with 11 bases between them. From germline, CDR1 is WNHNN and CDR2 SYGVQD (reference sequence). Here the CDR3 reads CASSESPGVAEAFF. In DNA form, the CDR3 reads TGCGCCAGCAGTGAGTCACCAGGGGTCGCTGAAGCTTTCTTT.

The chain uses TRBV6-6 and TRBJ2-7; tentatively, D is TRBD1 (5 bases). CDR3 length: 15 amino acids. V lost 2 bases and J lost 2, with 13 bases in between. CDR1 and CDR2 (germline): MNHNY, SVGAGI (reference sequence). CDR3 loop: CASSYTQGLTYEQYF. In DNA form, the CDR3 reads TGTGCCAGCAGTTACACTCAGGGTTTGACCTACGAGCAGTACTTC.

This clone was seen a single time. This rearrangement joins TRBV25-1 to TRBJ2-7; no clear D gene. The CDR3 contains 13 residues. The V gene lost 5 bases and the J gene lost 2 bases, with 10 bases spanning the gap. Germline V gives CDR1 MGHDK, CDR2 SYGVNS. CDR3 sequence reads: CASSLALAYEQYF. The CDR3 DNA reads TGTGCCAGCAGTCTGGCTCTGGCCTACGAGCAGTACTTC.

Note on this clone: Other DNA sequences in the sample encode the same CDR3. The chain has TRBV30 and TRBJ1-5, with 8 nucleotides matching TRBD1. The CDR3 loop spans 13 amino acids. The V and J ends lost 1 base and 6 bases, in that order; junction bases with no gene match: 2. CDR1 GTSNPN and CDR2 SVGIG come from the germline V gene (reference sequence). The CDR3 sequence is CAWSETGGQPQHF. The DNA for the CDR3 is TGTGCCTGGAGTGAAACAGGGGGTCAGCCCCAGCATTTT.

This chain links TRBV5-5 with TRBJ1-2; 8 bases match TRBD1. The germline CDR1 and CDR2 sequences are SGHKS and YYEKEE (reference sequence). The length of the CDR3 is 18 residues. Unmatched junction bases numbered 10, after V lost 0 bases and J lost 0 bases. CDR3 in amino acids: CASSLAYGQGDSNYGYTF. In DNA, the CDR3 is TGTGCCAGCAGCTTGGCCTATGGACAGGGAGACTCTAACTATGGCTACACCTTC.

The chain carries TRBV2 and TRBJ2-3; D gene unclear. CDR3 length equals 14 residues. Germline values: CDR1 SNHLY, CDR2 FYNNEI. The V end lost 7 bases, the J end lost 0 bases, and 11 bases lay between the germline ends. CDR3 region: CASTERRSTDTQYF. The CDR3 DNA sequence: TGTGCCAGCACGGAGCGCCGTAGCACAGATACGCAGTATTTT.

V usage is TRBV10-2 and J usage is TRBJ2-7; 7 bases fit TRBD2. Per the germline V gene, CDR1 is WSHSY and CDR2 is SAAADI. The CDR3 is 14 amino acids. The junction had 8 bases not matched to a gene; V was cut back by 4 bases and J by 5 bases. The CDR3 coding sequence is TGCGCCAGCAGTGCTGGCGGGAGACCCCACGAGCAGTACTTC. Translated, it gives CASSAGGRPHEQYF.

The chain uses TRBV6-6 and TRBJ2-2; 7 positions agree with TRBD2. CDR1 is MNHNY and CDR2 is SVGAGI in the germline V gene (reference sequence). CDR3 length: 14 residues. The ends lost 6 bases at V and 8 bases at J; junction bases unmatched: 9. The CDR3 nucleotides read TGTGCCAGCAGGGGAAGCGGGGAGGCAGGGGAGCTGTTTTTT. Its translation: CASRGSGEAGELFF.

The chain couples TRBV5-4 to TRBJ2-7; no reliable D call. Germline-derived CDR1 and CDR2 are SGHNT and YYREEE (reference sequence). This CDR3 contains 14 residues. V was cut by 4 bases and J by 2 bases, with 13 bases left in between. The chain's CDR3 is CASSVMNQAYEQYF. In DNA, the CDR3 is TGTGCCAGCAGCGTTATGAATCAGGCCTACGAGCAGTACTTC.